This T cell receptor (beta chain) was observed in a study of cytomegalovirus exposure and HLA in healthy donors. As concerns this clone: Its specificity is not known.

Primers: 60 Vbeta forward and 13 Jbeta reverse. Assay: immunoSEQ multiplex PCR; the TCRdb copy retains only in-frame clones and omits some. The table has about 130,000 clones, 70% to 80% seen once. Germline V gene sequence: CDR1 LNHDA, CDR2 SQIVND (reference sequence). This CDR3 spans 13 amino acids. With 8 bases clipped from V and 4 bases from J, the junction kept 3 bases outside the gene matches. Study-wide points: Roughly uniform sequencing depth across donors was assumed, possibly incorrectly. A list of 150 to 200 TCR beta chains associated with cytomegalovirus was given.

The clonotype comes from a man aged 35 to 55 in good health and CMV-seropositive. This chain connects TRBV19 to TRBJ2-2; 8 nucleotides align to TRBD1. The sequencing input was PBMCs. The CDR3 DNA reads as TGTGCCAGTGGGACAGGTGCCACCGGGGAGCTGTTTTTT. This encodes CASGTGATGELFF.